These 5 T cell receptor beta chains share one sample of origin, sequenced in a study of blood T cells in healthy people across ages. Together with a sample-barcoded 5' primer, a J-beta primer mix was included in a second PCR lasting about 7 to 11 cycles. TCRdb independently ran MiXCR on the 5' RACE reads; one entry per CDR3 protein. The table records hundreds of thousands of distinct CDR3 sequences, approximately 30% of them present only once. The specimen was blood. Every receptor here comes from a woman older than 75 in good health.

This clonotype was counted a few times. The rearrangement joins TRBV11-3 to TRBJ1-1; weak D call: TRBD1 (5 bases). This CDR3 is built from 15 residues. V lost 5 bases, J lost 5 bases, and 18 bases lay in between. Per germline, CDR1 SGHNT and CDR2 YENEEA. This CDR3 reads CASSPPDVGHTEAFF. The DNA of the CDR3 is TGTGCCAGCAGCCCACCCGACGTCGGACATACTGAAGCTTTCTTT. The full variable domain, with the rest looked up from reference TRBV11-3 and TRBJ1-1, is EAGVVQSPRYKIIEKKQPVAFWCNPISGHNTLYWYLQNLGQGPELLIRYENEEAVDDSQLPKDRFSAERLKGVDSTLKIQPAELGDSAVYLCASSPPDVGHTEAFFGQGTRLTVV.

This clonotype was observed at least ten times. The chain has TRBV18 and TRBJ2-1, with 7 bases identical to TRBD1. V lost 6 bases, J lost 8 bases, and 4 bases stayed unmatched. The CDR3 is 12 residues long. Germline-derived CDR1 and CDR2 are KGHSH and LQKENI. The CDR3: CASSNRGHEQFF. The CDR3 nucleotides read TGTGCCAGCTCCAACAGGGGACATGAGCAGTTCTTC.

This chain links TRBV30 with TRBJ2-1; D could derive from TRBD1 or TRBD2 (5 bases each). CDR3 length equals 12 residues. The germline V gene has CDR1 GTSNPN and CDR2 SVGIG (reference sequence). Trimming pared 0 bases from V and 9 bases from J, leaving 9 bases between. For the CDR3, the DNA is TGTGCCTGGAGTGTTGGGGGAAGTGAGCAGTTCTTC. This codes for CAWSVGGSEQFF.

In the case of this clonotype: It may be a read error: a sequence one base away is much more abundant. The chain is built from TRBV20-1 and TRBJ2-5; 10 positions agree with TRBD2. V lost 5 bases, J lost 11 bases, and 17 bases stayed unmatched. Germline CDR1 reads DFQATT; CDR2 reads SNEGSKA (reference sequence). This CDR3 has 15 residues. The DNA for the CDR3 is TGCAGTGCTCCACAGAGCGGGGGGGCAAACAATGAGCAGTACTTC. Amino acid sequence: CSAPQSGGANNEQYF.

There are many counts of this clonotype. The V gene is TRBV7-2, the J gene TRBJ2-5; D is ambiguous. In germline, CDR1 is SGHTA, CDR2 FQGNSA. Deletions cut 5 bases from V and 4 bases from J, with 5 bases between. This CDR3 has 11 amino acids. For the CDR3, the DNA is TGTGCCAGCAGCCGCCTAGAGACCCAGTACTTC. This translates into CASSRLETQYF.